This TCR beta chain was documented in a study of early T cells in non-severe SARS-CoV-2 infection. V lost 4 bases and J 5 bases, leaving 11 bases between the germline ends. The length of the CDR3 is 13 residues. Looked up from germline, CDR1 is ENHRY and CDR2 is SYGVKD. In its sample, this clonotype was seen many times. One entry per CDR3 protein results from TCRdb running MiXCR on the 5' RACE reads. This table has over 50,000 distinct CDR3 sequences, 10% to 13% appearing once. This chain joins TRBV10-3 and TRBJ1-2; D is uncertain. Material: whole blood. This TCR was sampled from an adult who was a healthcare worker with PCR-confirmed SARS-CoV-2 infection or an uninfected control (not recorded which). The CDR3 DNA reads as TGTGCCATCAGTGGGGATCCCTCTTATGGCTACACCTTC. Its protein product is CAISGDPSYGYTF.